This note documents a single T cell receptor beta chain sequence. Germline CDR1 MNHEY, CDR2 SMNVEV (reference sequence). This CDR3 is 14 amino acids long. The V and J ends lost 5 bases and 2 bases, in that order; junction bases with no gene match: 5. This sample was taken from a study of long-term antiretroviral therapy in people with HIV. With survey level as its setting, the immunoSEQ assay was v3.0. Generated by immunoSEQ multiplex PCR, the TCRdb table keeps only in-frame clones and is missing some. This sample has 44,000 or so clones; roughly 96% occur once, and the top ten carry around 2.7%. The chain is built from TRBV27 and TRBJ1-2; 7 nucleotides agree with TRBD1. The sample in question was unsorted PBMCs, obtained 3.7 years after starting antiretroviral therapy. This clonotype was obtained from a woman in her fifties or sixties with HIV. CDR3 in DNA: TGTGCCAGCAGTCTTGAACAGGGGAACTATGGCTACACCTTC. Translated, it gives CASSLEQGNYGYTF.